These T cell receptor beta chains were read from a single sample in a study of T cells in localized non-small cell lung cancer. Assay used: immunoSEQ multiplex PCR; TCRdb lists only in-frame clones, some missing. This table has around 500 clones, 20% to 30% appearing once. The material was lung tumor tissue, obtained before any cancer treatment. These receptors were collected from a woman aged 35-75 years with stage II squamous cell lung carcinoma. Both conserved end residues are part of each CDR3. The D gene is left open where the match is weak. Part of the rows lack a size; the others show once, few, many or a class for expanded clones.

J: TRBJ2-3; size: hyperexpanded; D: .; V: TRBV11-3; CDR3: CASSLVERATDTQYF; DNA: TGTGCCAGCAGCTTGGTGGAGCGGGCCACAGATACGCAGTATTTT
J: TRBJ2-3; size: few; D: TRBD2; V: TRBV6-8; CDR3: CASSYGLGGGSVDTQYF; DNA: TGTGCCAGCAGTTACGGGTTAGGCGGGGGGTCGGTTGATACGCAGTATTTT
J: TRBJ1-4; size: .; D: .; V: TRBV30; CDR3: CAWSLRGWGEKLFF; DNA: TGTGCCTGGAGTCTGAGGGGGTGGGGTGAAAAACTGTTTTTT
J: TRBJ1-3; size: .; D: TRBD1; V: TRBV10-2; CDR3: CASSEETGVGNTIYF; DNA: TGCGCCAGCAGTGAAGAGACAGGGGTTGGAAACACCATATATTTT
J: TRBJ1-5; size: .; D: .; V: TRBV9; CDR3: CASWAGDQPQHF; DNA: TGTGCCTCCTGGGCAGGGGATCAGCCCCAGCATTTT
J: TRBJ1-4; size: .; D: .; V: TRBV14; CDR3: CASSQGYLATNEKLFF; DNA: TGTGCCAGCAGCCAAGGGTACCTAGCAACTAATGAAAAACTGTTTTTT
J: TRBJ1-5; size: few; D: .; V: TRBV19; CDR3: CASSIATNQPQHF; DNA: TGTGCCAGTAGTATAGCAACCAATCAGCCCCAGCATTTT
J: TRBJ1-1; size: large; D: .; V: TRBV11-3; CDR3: CASSLQRDMNTEAFF; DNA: TGTGCCAGCAGCTTACAACGGGACATGAACACTGAAGCTTTCTTT
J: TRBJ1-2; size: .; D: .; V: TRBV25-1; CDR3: CASSEGAGGYTF; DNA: TGTGCCAGCAGTGAAGGGGCCGGGGGCTACACCTTC
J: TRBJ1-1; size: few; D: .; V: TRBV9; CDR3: CASSPRTENTEAFF; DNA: TGTGCCAGCAGCCCTCGGACAGAGAACACTGAAGCTTTCTTT
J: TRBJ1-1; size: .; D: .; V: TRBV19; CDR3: CASNTERLNTEAFF; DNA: TGTGCCAGTAATACGGAGCGTCTGAACACTGAAGCTTTCTTT
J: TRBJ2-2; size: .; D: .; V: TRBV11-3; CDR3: CASSQGWVGETGELFF; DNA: TGTGCCAGCAGCCAAGGATGGGTCGGGGAAACCGGGGAGCTGTTTTTT
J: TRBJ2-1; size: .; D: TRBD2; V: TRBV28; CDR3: CASSKIAGGLYNEQFF; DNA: TGTGCCAGCAGTAAAATAGCGGGGGGGCTGTACAATGAGCAGTTCTTC
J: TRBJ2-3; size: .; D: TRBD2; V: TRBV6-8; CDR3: CASSLGLAGGTDTQYF; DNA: TGTGCCAGCAGCTTGGGACTAGCGGGGGGTACAGATACGCAGTATTTT
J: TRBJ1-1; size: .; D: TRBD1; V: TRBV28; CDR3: CASSSPGQKNTEAFF; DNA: TGTGCCAGCAGTTCGCCGGGACAGAAGAACACTGAAGCTTTCTTT
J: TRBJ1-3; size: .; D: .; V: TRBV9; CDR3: CASSVDRYSGNTIYF; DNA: TGTGCCAGCAGCGTAGATAGGTACTCTGGAAACACCATATATTTT
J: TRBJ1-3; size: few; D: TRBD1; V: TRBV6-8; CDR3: CASSRTGVGGSGNTIYF; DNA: TGTGCCAGCAGTCGGACAGGGGTTGGTGGATCTGGAAACACCATATATTTT
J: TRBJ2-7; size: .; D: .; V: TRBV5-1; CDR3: CASSLSSFTEVREQYF; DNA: TGCGCCAGCAGCTTGTCGAGCTTCACAGAGGTGCGAGAGCAGTACTTC
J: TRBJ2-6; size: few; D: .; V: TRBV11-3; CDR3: CASGQRTSSGANVLTF; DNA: TGTGCCAGCGGACAGCGGACAAGCTCTGGGGCCAACGTCCTGACTTTC
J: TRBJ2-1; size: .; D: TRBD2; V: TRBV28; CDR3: CASLPGLAGGRFFEQFF; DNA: TGTGCCAGCCTCCCGGGACTAGCGGGGGGCCGGTTCTTTGAGCAGTTCTTC
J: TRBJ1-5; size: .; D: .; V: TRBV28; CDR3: CASSLAGPEGNQPQHF; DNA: TGTGCCAGCAGTTTAGCAGGCCCAGAAGGCAATCAGCCCCAGCATTTT
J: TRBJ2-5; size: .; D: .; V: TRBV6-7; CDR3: CASSEANRRTETQYF; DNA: TGTGCCAGCAGTGAAGCAAACAGGAGGACAGAGACCCAGTACTTC
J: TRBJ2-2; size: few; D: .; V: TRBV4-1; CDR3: CASSPSGRVGELFF; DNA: TGCGCCAGCAGCCCGTCAGGAAGGGTCGGGGAGCTGTTTTTT
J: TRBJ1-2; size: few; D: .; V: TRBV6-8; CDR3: CASTGGPYGYTF; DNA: TGTGCCAGCACGGGGGGGCCCTATGGCTACACCTTC
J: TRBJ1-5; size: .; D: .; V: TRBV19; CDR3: CASSPRGPTGQPQHF; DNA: TGTGCCAGTAGTCCTCGTGGCCCAACCGGTCAGCCCCAGCATTTT
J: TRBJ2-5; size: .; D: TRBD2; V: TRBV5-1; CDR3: CASRPSGGAEETQYF; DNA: TGCGCCAGCAGACCTAGCGGGGGGGCCGAGGAGACCCAGTACTTC
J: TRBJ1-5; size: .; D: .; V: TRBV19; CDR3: CASSIWTASNQPQHF; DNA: TGTGCCAGTAGTATATGGACAGCCAGCAATCAGCCCCAGCATTTT
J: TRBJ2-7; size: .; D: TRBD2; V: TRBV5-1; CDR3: CASSPETTGGEQYF; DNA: TGCGCCAGCAGCCCGGAGACTACGGGAGGGGAGCAGTACTTC
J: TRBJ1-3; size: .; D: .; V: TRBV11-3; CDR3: CASSPREFSGNTIYF; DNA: TGTGCCAGCAGCCCTCGGGAGTTCTCTGGAAACACCATATATTTT
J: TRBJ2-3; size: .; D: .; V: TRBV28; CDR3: CASSFLQGTDTQYF; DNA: TGTGCCAGCAGTTTCTTACAGGGCACAGATACGCAGTATTTT
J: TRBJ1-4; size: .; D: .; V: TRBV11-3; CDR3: CASSSYSAANEKLFF; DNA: TGTGCCAGCAGCTCCTACAGCGCCGCTAATGAAAAACTGTTTTTT
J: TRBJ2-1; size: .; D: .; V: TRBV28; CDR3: CASSRSENEQFF; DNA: TGTGCCAGCAGTCGCTCCGAGAATGAGCAGTTCTTC
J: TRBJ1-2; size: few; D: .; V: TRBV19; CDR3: CASTFGTYGGYTF; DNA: TGTGCCAGTACCTTCGGGACTTACGGCGGCTACACCTTC
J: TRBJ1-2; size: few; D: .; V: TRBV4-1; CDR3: CASSQDKRGYTF; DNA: TGCGCCAGCAGCCAAGATAAACGAGGCTACACCTTC
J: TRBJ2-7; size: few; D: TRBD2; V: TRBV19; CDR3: CASSLTSGGEQYF; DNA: TGTGCCAGTAGTCTTACTAGCGGGGGCGAGCAGTACTTC
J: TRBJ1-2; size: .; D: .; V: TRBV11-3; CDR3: CASSLGPADYGYTF; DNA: TGTGCCAGCAGCTTAGGGCCTGCTGACTATGGCTACACCTTC
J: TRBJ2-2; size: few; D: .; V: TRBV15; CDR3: CATSTRRGPNTGELFF; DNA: TGTGCCACCAGCACCCGGCGGGGCCCGAACACCGGGGAGCTGTTTTTT
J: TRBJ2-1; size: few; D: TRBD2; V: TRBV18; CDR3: CASSPGTSNDEQFF; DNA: TGTGCCAGCTCACCAGGGACTAGCAACGATGAGCAGTTCTTC
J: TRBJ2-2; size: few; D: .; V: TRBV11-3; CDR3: CASSFRGNTGELFF; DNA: TGTGCCAGCAGCTTTAGGGGGAACACCGGGGAGCTGTTTTTT
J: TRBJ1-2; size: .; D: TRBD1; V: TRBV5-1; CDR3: CASTLTQGGNYGYTF; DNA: TGCGCCAGCACACTTACACAGGGGGGTAACTATGGCTACACCTTC
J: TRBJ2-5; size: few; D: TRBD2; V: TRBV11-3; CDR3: CASSFGLVQETQYF; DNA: TGTGCCAGCAGCTTCGGACTAGTCCAAGAGACCCAGTACTTC
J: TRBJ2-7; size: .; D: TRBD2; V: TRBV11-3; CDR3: CASSWGGSSYEQYF; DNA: TGTGCCAGCAGCTGGGGAGGGTCCAGCTACGAGCAGTACTTC
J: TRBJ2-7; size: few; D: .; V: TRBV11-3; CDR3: CASSLDGRRDEQYF; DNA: TGTGCCAGCAGCTTAGATGGCAGGAGGGACGAGCAGTACTTC
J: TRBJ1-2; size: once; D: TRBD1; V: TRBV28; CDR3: CASSRLAGGDYGYTF; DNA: TGTGCCAGCAGTCGGCTGGCAGGGGGTGACTATGGCTACACCTTC
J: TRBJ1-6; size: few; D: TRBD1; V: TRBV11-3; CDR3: CASSLEGARSPLHF; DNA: TGTGCCAGCAGCTTGGAGGGGGCGCGTTCACCCCTCCACTTT
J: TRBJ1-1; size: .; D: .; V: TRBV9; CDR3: CASSPYGVLENTEAFF; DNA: TGTGCCAGCAGCCCTTATGGAGTGTTAGAGAACACTGAAGCTTTCTTT
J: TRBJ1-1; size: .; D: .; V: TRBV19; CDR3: CASSLQGMNTEAFF; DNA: TGTGCCAGTAGCTTACAGGGAATGAACACTGAAGCTTTCTTT
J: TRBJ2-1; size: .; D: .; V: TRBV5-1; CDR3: CASSLGGAGMNEQFF; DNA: TGCGCCAGCAGCCTGGGGGGGGCCGGTATGAATGAGCAGTTCTTC
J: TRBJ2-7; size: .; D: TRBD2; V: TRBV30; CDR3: CAWSDRAGAYEQYF; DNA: TGTGCCTGGAGTGACCGAGCGGGGGCCTACGAGCAGTACTTC
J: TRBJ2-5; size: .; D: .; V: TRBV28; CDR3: CASIPRESGETQYF; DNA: TGTGCCAGCATACCCAGGGAGTCGGGAGAGACCCAGTACTTC
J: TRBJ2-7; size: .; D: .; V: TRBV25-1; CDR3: CASSGLGGFYEQYF; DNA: TGTGCCAGCAGTGGTTTAGGAGGATTTTACGAGCAGTACTTC
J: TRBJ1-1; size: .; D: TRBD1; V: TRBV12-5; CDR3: CASGLNTGGNTEAFF; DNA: TGTGCTAGTGGTTTAAACACAGGGGGAAACACTGAAGCTTTCTTT
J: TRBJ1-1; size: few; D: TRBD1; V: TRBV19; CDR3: CASSRQGARSTEAFF; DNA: TGTGCCAGTAGCAGACAGGGGGCGCGGAGCACTGAAGCTTTCTTT
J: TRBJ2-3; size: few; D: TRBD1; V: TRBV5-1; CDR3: CASSSGQAITDTQYF; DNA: TGCGCCAGTTCCTCGGGACAGGCGATCACAGATACGCAGTATTTT